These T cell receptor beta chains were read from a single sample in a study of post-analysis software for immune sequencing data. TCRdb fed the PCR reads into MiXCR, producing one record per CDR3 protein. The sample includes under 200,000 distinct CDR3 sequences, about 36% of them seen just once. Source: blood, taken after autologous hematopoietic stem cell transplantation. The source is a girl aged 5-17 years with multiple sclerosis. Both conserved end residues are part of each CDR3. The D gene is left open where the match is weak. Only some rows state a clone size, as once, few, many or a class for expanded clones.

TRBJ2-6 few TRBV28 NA TGTGCCAGCAGTTTATCCCTCTCTGGGGCCAACGTCCTGACTTTC CASSLSLSGANVLTF
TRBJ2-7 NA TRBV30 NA TGTGCCTGGATATCTCATTACGGACACGCTACCTACGAGCAGTACTTC CAWISHYGHATYEQYF
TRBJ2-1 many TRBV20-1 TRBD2 TGCAGTGCCTTTGAGGCGGGAGGAAGTAATGAGCAGTTCTTC CSAFEAGGSNEQFF
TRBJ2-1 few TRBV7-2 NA TGTGCCAGCAGCCCCCCCGGGTTGTCGGGAGAGAACAATGAGCAGTTCTTC CASSPPGLSGENNEQFF
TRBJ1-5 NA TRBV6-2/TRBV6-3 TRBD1 TGTGCCAGCACCGGGACAGGGGCGAATCAGCCCCAGCATTTT CASTGTGANQPQHF
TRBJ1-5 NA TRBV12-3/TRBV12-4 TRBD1 TGTGCCAGCAGTTTAACCAGGGGGGATCAGCCCCAGCATTTT CASSLTRGDQPQHF
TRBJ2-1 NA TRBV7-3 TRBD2 TGTGCCAGCAGCCTCCGGACTAGCGGGAGTTACAATGAGCAGTTCTTC CASSLRTSGSYNEQFF
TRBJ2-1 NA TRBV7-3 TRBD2 TGTGCCAGCAGCTTAATGCGGGCTAGCGGAGCCAATGAGCAGTTCTTC CASSLMRASGANEQFF
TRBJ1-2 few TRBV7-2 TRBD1 TGTGCCAGCAGAAACGGGACAGGGATTGGGCTAGGCTATGGCTACACCTTC CASRNGTGIGLGYGYTF
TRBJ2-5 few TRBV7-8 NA TGTGCCAGCAGCTTAGGGGGTGTCGGGGCCTACCAAGAGACCCAGTACTTC CASSLGGVGAYQETQYF
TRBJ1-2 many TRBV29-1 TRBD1 TGCAGCGGTAATACAGGGGGTGGCTACACCTTC CSGNTGGGYTF
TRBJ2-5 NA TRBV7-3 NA TGTGCCAGCAGCTTAAGGGCAGCCGGGGAGACCCAGTACTTC CASSLRAAGETQYF
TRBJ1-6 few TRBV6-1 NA TGTGCCAGCAGTGAACCAACAGGATTAGGAAATTCACCCCTCCACTTT CASSEPTGLGNSPLHF
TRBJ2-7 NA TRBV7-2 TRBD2 TGTGCCAGCAGCTTGTCTCGGACTAGCGGGAGGAAGGAGCAGTACTTC CASSLSRTSGRKEQYF
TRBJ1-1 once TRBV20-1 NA TGCAGTGCTAGCCAACAGGGAAACACTGAAGCTTTCTTT CSASQQGNTEAFF
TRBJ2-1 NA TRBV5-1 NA TGCGCCAGCAGCCTAGATTGGAGCTCCTACAATGAGCAGTTCTTC CASSLDWSSYNEQFF
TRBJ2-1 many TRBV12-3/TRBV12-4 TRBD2 TGTGCCAGCAGTCCCGCCTTATTAGCGGGACTAAATGAGCAGTTCTTC CASSPALLAGLNEQFF
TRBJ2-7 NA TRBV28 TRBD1 TGTGCCAGCGGCGAGACAGGGGGGAACTACGAGCAGTACTTC CASGETGGNYEQYF
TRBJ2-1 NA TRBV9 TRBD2 TGTGCCAGCAGCGTAGGGACTAGCGGGGGTGCCGACAATGAGCAGTTCTTC CASSVGTSGGADNEQFF
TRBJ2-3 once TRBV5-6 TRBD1 TGTGCCAGCTCAATTTCCGGGACAGGGGAAAGAAATACGCAGTATTTT CASSISGTGERNTQYF
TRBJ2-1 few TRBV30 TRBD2 TGTGCCTGGAGGAGGACTAGCGGGTATGGGGATGAGCAGTTCTTC CAWRRTSGYGDEQFF
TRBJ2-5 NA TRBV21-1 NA TGTGCCAGCAGCAGGACCTCGACAGGGCGAGAGACCCAGTACTTC CASSRTSTGRETQYF
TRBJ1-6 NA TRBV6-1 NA TGTGCCAGCAGCTCAGCGGGGGCCCTAAGCTCCTATAATTCACCCCTCCACTTT CASSSAGALSSYNSPLHF
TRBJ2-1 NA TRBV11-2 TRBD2 TGTGCCAGCAGCCTAAATAGCGGGAGGGCCTACAATGAGCAGTTCTTC CASSLNSGRAYNEQFF
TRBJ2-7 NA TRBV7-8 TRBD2 TGTGCCAGCAGCTTAGTTCGAGAGGCTAGCGGGACCTACGAGCAGTACTTC CASSLVREASGTYEQYF
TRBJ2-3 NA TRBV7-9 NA TGTGCCAGCAGCTTGCCTCCAGATACGCAGTATTTT CASSLPPDTQYF